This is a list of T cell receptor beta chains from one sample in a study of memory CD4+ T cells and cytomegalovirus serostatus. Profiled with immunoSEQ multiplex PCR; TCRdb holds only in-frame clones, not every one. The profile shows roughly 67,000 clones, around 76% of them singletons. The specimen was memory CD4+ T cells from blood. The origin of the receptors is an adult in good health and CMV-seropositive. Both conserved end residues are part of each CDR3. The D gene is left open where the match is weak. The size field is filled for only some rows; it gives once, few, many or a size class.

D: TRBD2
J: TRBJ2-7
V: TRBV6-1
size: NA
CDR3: CASVYQRGAYEQYF
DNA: TGTGCCAGCGTCTACCAGCGGGGGGCCTACGAGCAGTACTTC

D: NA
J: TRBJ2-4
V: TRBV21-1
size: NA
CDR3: CASSNYPLAKNIQYF
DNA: TGTGCCAGCAGCAATTATCCTCTAGCCAAAAACATTCAGTACTTC

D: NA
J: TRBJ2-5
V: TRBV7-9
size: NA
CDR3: CASSPPVAVQETQYF
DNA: TGTGCCAGCAGCCCACCAGTAGCGGTCCAAGAGACCCAGTACTTC

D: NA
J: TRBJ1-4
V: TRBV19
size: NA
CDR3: CASSSIRGELFF
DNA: TGTGCCAGTAGTAGTATCCGCGGGGAACTGTTTTTT

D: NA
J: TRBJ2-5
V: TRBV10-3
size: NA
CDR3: CAISDGPETQYF
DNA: TGTGCCATCAGTGACGGGCCCGAGACCCAGTACTTC

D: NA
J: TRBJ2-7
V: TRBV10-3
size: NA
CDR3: CAISESDSSYEQYF
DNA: TGTGCCATCAGTGAGTCGGACAGTTCCTACGAGCAGTACTTC

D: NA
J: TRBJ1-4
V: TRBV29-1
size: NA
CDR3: CSVGVGTGEKLFF
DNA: TGCAGCGTTGGAGTTGGAACAGGTGAAAAACTGTTTTTT

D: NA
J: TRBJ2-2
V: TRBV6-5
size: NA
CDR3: CASSRRGATGELFF
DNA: TGTGCCAGCAGTCGGAGGGGTGCCACCGGGGAGCTGTTTTTT

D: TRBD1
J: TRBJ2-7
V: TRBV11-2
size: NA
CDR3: CASSLVGQGDGEQYF
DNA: TGTGCCAGCAGCTTAGTCGGACAGGGGGACGGCGAGCAGTACTTC

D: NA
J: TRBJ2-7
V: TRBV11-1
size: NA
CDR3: CASSPRFSGRHPYEQYF
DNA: TGTGCCAGCAGCCCACGATTTAGCGGCCGTCACCCCTACGAGCAGTACTTC

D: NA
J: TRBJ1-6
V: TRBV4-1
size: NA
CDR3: CASRRGALSPLHF
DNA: TGCGCCAGCAGAAGGGGGGCCCTTTCACCCCTCCACTTT

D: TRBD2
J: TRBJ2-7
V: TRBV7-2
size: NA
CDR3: CASSLASGGSYEQYF
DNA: TGTGCCAGCAGCTTAGCATCGGGGGGCTCCTACGAGCAGTACTTC

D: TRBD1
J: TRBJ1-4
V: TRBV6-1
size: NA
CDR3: CASSRDRGNEKLFF
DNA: TGTGCCAGCAGCCGGGACAGGGGTAATGAAAAACTGTTTTTT

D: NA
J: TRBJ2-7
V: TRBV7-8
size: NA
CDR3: CASSFPGSTSYEQYF
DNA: TGTGCCAGCAGCTTTCCGGGGTCAACTTCCTACGAGCAGTACTTC

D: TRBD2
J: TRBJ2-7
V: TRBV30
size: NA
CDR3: CAWSVAPERGYEQYF
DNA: TGTGCCTGGAGTGTAGCGCCGGAGCGGGGCTACGAGCAGTACTTC

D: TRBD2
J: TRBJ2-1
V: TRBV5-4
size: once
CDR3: CASSSGLAGRGYNEQFF
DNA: TGTGCCAGCAGCTCTGGACTAGCGGGACGGGGCTACAATGAGCAGTTCTTC

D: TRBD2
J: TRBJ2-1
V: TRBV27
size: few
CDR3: CASSKTWTSGRSYNEQFF
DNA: TGTGCCAGCAGTAAAACTTGGACTAGCGGGCGCTCCTACAATGAGCAGTTCTTC

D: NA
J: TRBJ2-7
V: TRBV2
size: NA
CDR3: CASSRGQILSLGEQYF
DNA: TGTGCCAGCAGTCGTGGACAGATCCTCTCCCTAGGGGAGCAGTACTTC

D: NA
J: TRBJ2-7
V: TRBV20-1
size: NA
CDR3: CSASGPSEQYF
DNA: TGCAGTGCTAGCGGGCCTTCCGAGCAGTACTTC

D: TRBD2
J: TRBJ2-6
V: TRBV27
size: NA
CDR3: CASSPGLLPSGANVLTF
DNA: TGTGCCAGCAGCCCGGGACTACTCCCCTCTGGGGCCAACGTCCTGACTTTC

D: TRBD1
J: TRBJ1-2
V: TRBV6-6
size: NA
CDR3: CASSYKEGAGGYTF
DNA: TGTGCCAGCAGTTATAAAGAGGGGGCGGGCGGCTACACCTTC

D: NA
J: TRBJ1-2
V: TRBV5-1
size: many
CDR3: CASSFRDTEGYTF
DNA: TGCGCCAGCAGCTTCCGGGACACGGAAGGCTACACCTTC

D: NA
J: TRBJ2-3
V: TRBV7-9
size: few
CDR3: CASSLAQSTDTQYF
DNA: TGTGCCAGCAGCTTAGCACAGAGCACAGATACGCAGTATTTT

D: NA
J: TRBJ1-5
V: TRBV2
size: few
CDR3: CASSEYFGAQPQHF
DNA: TGTGCCAGCAGTGAATACTTTGGGGCTCAGCCCCAGCATTTT

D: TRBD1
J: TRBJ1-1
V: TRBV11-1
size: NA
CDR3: CASSAWPRTGLVLTEAFF
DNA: TGTGCCAGCAGCGCATGGCCGAGGACAGGGTTGGTACTTACTGAAGCTTTCTTT

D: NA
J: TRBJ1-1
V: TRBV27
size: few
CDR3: CASSFRENTEAFF
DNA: TGTGCCAGCAGTTTCAGGGAGAACACTGAAGCTTTCTTT

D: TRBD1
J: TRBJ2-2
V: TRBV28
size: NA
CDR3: CASVPGTGNTGELFF
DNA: TGTGCCAGCGTACCCGGGACAGGGAACACCGGGGAGCTGTTTTTT

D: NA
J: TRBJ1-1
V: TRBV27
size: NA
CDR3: CANLRVGKVKWGEAFF
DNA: TGTGCCAATTTAAGGGTAGGTAAAGTGAAATGGGGTGAAGCTTTCTTT

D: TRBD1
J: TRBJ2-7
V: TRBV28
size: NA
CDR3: CASSVDRGSYEQYF
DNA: TGTGCCAGCAGTGTGGACAGGGGCTCCTACGAGCAGTACTTC

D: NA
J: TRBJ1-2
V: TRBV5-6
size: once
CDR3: CASSMTGLYGYTF
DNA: TGTGCCAGCAGCATGACAGGACTCTATGGCTACACCTTC

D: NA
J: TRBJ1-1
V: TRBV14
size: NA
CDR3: CASSQELRGTEAFF
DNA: TGTGCCAGCAGCCAAGAATTGCGTGGGACTGAAGCTTTCTTT

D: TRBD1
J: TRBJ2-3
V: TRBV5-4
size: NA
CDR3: CASSLPGQGTDTQYF
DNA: TGTGCCAGCAGCTTACCGGGACAGGGCACAGATACGCAGTATTTT

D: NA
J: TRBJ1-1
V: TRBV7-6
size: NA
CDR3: CASSMLGTEAFF
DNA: TGTGCCAGCAGCATGCTGGGCACTGAAGCTTTCTTT

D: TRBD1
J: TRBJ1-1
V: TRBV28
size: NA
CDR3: CASSLWTGRKAEAFF
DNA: TGTGCCAGCAGTTTATGGACAGGGAGGAAAGCTGAAGCTTTCTTT

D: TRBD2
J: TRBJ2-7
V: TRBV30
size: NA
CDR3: CAWGTSGRGGEQYF
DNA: TGTGCCTGGGGGACTAGCGGGAGGGGCGGGGAGCAGTACTTC

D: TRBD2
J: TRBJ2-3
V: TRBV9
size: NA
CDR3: CASSPGLADTQYF
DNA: TGTGCCAGCAGCCCCGGACTAGCAGATACGCAGTATTTT

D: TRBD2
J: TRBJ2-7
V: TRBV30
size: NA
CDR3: CAWRHWGGNEQYF
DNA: TGTGCCTGGAGACACTGGGGGGGGAACGAGCAGTACTTC

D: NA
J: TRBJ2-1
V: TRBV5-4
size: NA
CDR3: CASSSRDRLNEQFF
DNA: TGTGCCAGCAGCTCGCGGGACAGACTCAATGAGCAGTTCTTC

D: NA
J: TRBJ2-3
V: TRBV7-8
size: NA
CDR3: CASSLRLSSTDTQYF
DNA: TGTGCCAGCAGCTTAAGACTATCTAGCACAGATACGCAGTATTTT

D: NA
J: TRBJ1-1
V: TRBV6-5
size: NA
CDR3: CASSLLPRANTEAFF
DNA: TGTGCCAGCAGTTTACTCCCGAGGGCGAACACTGAAGCTTTCTTT

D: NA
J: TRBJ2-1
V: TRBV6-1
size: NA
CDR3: CASLRRNEQFF
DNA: TGTGCCAGCCTCAGGAGGAATGAGCAGTTCTTC

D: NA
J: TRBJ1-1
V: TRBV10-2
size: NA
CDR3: CASSDNTEAFF
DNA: TGCGCCAGCAGTGACAATACTGAAGCTTTCTTT

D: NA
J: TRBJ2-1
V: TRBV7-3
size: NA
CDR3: CASSLDSWNNEQFF
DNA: TGTGCCAGCAGCCTGGACAGTTGGAACAATGAGCAGTTCTTC

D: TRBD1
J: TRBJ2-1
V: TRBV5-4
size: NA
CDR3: CASRDRVLNEQFF
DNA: TGTGCCAGCCGGGACAGGGTGTTGAATGAGCAGTTCTTC

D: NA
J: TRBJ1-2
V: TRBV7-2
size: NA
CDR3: CASTKGVGIWDGYTF
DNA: TGTGCCAGCACCAAAGGTGTGGGTATTTGGGATGGCTACACCTTC

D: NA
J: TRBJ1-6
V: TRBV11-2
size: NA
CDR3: CASSLVGSPLHF
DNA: TGTGCCAGCAGCTTAGTGGGCTCACCCCTCCACTTT

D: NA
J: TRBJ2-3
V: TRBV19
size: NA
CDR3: CASSGIRDIVTDTQYF
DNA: TGTGCCAGTAGTGGAATCCGGGACATCGTCACAGATACGCAGTATTTT

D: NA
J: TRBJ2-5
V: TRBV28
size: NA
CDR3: CASSQYREKTQYF
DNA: TGTGCCAGCAGCCAATACAGGGAGAAGACCCAGTACTTC

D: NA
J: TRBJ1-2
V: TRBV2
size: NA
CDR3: CASSEGGVLYGYTF
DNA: TGTGCCAGCAGTGAAGGGGGGGTACTCTATGGCTACACCTTC

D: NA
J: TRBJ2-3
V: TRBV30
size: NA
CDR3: CASPTRGGDTQYF
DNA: TGTGCCTCCCCGACCAGGGGCGGGGATACGCAGTATTTT

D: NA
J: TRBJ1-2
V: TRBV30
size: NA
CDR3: CAWSISEGGGYTF
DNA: TGTGCCTGGAGTATCTCGGAGGGTGGCGGCTACACCTTC

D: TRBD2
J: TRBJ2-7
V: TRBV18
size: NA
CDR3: CASSPGTSGDKFYEQYF
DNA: TGTGCCAGCTCACCTGGGACTAGCGGGGATAAGTTCTACGAGCAGTACTTC

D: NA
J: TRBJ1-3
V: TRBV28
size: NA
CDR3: CASRPGGPGNTIYF
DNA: TGTGCCAGCAGACCCGGGGGGCCCGGAAACACCATATATTTT

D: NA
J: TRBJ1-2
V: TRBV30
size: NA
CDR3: CAWSVQAVNYGYTF
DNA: TGTGCCTGGAGTGTACAAGCCGTAAACTATGGCTACACCTTC

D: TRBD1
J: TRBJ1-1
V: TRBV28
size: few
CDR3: CAGQGRWNTEAFF
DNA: TGTGCCGGACAGGGTCGATGGAACACTGAAGCTTTCTTT

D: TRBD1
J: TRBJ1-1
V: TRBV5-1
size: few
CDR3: CASTGQGEGTEAFF
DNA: TGCGCCAGCACTGGACAGGGGGAGGGCACTGAAGCTTTCTTT

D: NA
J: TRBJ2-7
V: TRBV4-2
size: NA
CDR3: CASSQEKTSYEQYF
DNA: TGTGCCAGCAGCCAAGAAAAGACCTCCTACGAGCAGTACTTC